The 30 T cell receptor beta chains in this list originate from one sample, sequenced in a study of PD-L1 blockade in urothelial cancer. Clones were read by immunoSEQ multiplex PCR, and TCRdb kept only the in-frame ones, dropping some. The sample records around 110,000 clones, roughly 89% being singletons. The time point was: peripheral blood 6 weeks after treatment start. The input for sequencing was PBMCs, taken around atezolizumab (anti-PD-L1) treatment. The receptors stem from a man aged 60 to 75 with urothelial cancer.

The chain is built from TRBV12-5 and TRBJ1-6; TRBD1 matches 7 bases. V dropped 5 bases and J dropped 4; count of bases not matched to a gene: 5. Germline values: CDR1 LGHNT, CDR2 FRNRAP. CDR3 length: 15 amino acids. For the CDR3, the DNA is TGTGCTAGTGGTATCCTGACAGGGTATAATTCACCCCTCCACTTT. Amino acid sequence: CASGILTGYNSPLHF.

This chain joins TRBV18 and TRBJ2-7; no clear D. The CDR3 spans 14 residues. The V gene lost 3 bases and the J gene lost 1 base, with 10 bases spanning the gap. CDR1 and CDR2 from the germline V gene are KGHSH and LQKENI. Here the CDR3 reads CASSPQTSSYEQYF. CDR3 DNA sequence: TGTGCCAGCTCACCCCAGACAAGTTCCTACGAGCAGTACTTC. Looking up the rest from reference TRBV18 and TRBJ2-7 gives the full variable domain: NAGVMQNPRHLVRRRGQEARLRCSPMKGHSHVYWYRQLPEEGLKFMVYLQKENIIDESGMPKERFSAEFPKEGPSILRIQQVVRGDSAAYFCASSPQTSSYEQYFGPGTRLTVT.

The rearrangement uses TRBV29-1 and TRBJ2-1; tentative D call: TRBD1 (6 bases). CDR3 length equals 14 residues. Germline V gene sequence: CDR1 SQVTM, CDR2 ANQGSEA. The ends were cut back, 7 bases at V and 0 bases at J, with 13 bases in the middle. In DNA, the CDR3 is TGCAGCGCAAAAGGGGGAAGCTCCTACAATGAGCAGTTCTTC. Protein product: CSAKGGSSYNEQFF.

The chain couples TRBV4-3 to TRBJ2-1; D gene uncertain. V lost 4 bases and J lost 7, with 11 bases in between. The CDR3 runs to 13 residues. Germline CDR1 is LGHNA and CDR2 is YSLEER. CDR3 bases: TGCGCCAGCAGCCCCCGAGTCTGGAATGAGCAGTTCTTC. Its protein is CASSPRVWNEQFF.

This clone has more than one count but fewer than ten. The rearrangement links TRBV10-3 to TRBJ2-7; TRBD1 matches 7 bases. In germline, CDR1 is ENHRY, CDR2 SYGVKD. After removal of 10 bases from V and 5 bases from J, the junction contained 14 bases not matched to a gene. CDR3 size: 14 residues. Here the CDR3 DNA reads TGTGCCACCGCTGCAGGGGGAAGGTTCGACGAGCAGTACTTC. Translating it yields CATAAGGRFDEQYF.

This clone has just one count. The chain carries TRBV18 and TRBJ2-2, with a possible D match to TRBD2 (6 bases). V lost 9 bases to trimming and J lost 5 bases, with 13 bases between them. This CDR3 region has 13 residues. Germline loops: CDR1 KGHSH, CDR2 LQKENI. CDR3 amino acids: CASRPGGTGELFF. The CDR3 DNA reads TGTGCCAGTCGACCTGGGGGGACCGGGGAGCTGTTTTTT.

The chain carries TRBV7-6 and TRBJ2-3, with TRBD1 identical over 10 bases. The CDR3 is made up of 16 amino acids. Germline loops: CDR1 SGHVS, CDR2 FNYEAQ. The J segment lost 0 bases and the V segment lost 5 bases, leaving 5 bases of the junction unmatched. For the CDR3, the DNA is TGTGCCAGCAGCACGACAGGGGGCGCCAGCACAGATACGCAGTATTTT. Translated: CASSTTGGASTDTQYF.

This chain connects TRBV19 to TRBJ2-7; tentatively, D is TRBD1 (6 bases). The CDR3 covers 15 residues. Germline CDR1 LNHDA, CDR2 SQIVND (reference sequence). The V end was cut by 6 bases, the J end by 3 bases, with 18 bases between. The DNA for the CDR3 is TGTGCCAGTAGCTCCGGGGCAGGGGCAAGCTACGAGCAGTACTTC. It is translated as CASSSGAGASYEQYF.

This chain joins TRBV5-4 and TRBJ2-5; 11 bases are a match to TRBD2. CDR3 length: 16 residues. Looked up from germline, CDR1 is SGHNT and CDR2 is YYREEE (reference sequence). Unmatched junction bases numbered 8, after V lost 1 base and J lost 6 bases. CDR3 bases: TGTGCCAGCAGCTTGAATAGCGGGGGGGCGTCCAAGACCCAGTACTTC. Translation gives CASSLNSGGASKTQYF.

The chain employs TRBV7-6 and TRBJ2-1, with TRBD2 identical over 13 bases. The J segment lost 5 bases and the V segment lost 5 bases, leaving 3 bases of the junction unmatched. The germline CDR1 and CDR2 sequences are SGHVS and FNYEAQ. The CDR3 is 15 residues long. The CDR3 DNA reads as TGTGCCAGCAGCAGACTAGCGGGAGGTGACAATGAGCAGTTCTTC. This translates into CASSRLAGGDNEQFF.

This sequence joins TRBV6-5 and TRBJ2-2, with 7 nucleotides matching TRBD1. Losses at the gene ends were 2 bases for V and 4 bases for J; bases not matched to a gene: 4. CDR3 length: 15 amino acids. Looked up from germline, CDR1 is MNHEY and CDR2 is SVGAGI. The CDR3 DNA sequence: TGTGCCAGCAGTTACGAGTCAGGGGGCACCGGGGAGCTGTTTTTT. It codes for CASSYESGGTGELFF.

This chain connects TRBV9 to TRBJ2-7; 10 bases agree with TRBD1. The V segment lost 3 bases and the J segment 1 base; nucleotides outside the gene matches: 7. CDR3 size: 16 residues. Germline V gives CDR1 SGDLS, CDR2 YYNGEE. The CDR3 DNA reads TGTGCCAGCAGCGCCGGGGACAGGGGCACATCCTACGAGCAGTACTTC. The encoded protein is CASSAGDRGTSYEQYF.

The J gene is TRBJ2-5, the V gene TRBV6-5; 8 bases fit TRBD1. The CDR3 runs to 16 residues. Unmatched junction bases numbered 12, after V lost 4 bases and J lost 5 bases. Germline-derived CDR1 and CDR2 are MNHEY and SVGAGI. CDR3 in amino acids: CASSSGQGLVLETQYF. DNA of the CDR3: TGTGCCAGCAGTTCCGGACAGGGTCTTGTATTGGAGACCCAGTACTTC.

The chain uses TRBV5-1 and TRBJ2-7; 8 nucleotides agree with TRBD1. Germline CDR1 reads SGHRS; CDR2 reads YFSETQ. The junction had 5 bases not matched to a gene; V was cut back by 3 bases and J by 0 bases. This CDR3 has 15 amino acids. The chain's CDR3 is CASSYDRGLSYEQYF. The CDR3 DNA reads as TGCGCCAGCAGCTATGACAGGGGCCTCTCCTACGAGCAGTACTTC.

This clone appeared once. The chain recombines TRBV2 with TRBJ2-7; perhaps TRBD1 as D (6 bases). The CDR3 totals 14 residues. CDR1 SNHLY and CDR2 FYNNEI come from the germline V gene. V shed 3 bases and J shed 4 bases, with 13 bases lying between them. CDR3 protein: CASSEGRGDYEQYF. As DNA, the CDR3 is TGTGCCAGCAGTGAGGGCAGGGGCGATTACGAGCAGTACTTC.

This clone was picked up a small number of times. The rearrangement joins TRBV6-6 to TRBJ1-2; D gene ambiguous. Germline CDR1 is MNHNY and CDR2 is SVGAGI (reference sequence). The CDR3 totals 14 residues. Trimming removed 11 bases at V and 4 bases at J, with 20 bases between. In DNA, the CDR3 is TGTGCCGCCCAGGAGCATCGCGCGGGCTATGGCTACACCTTC. Encoded protein: CAAQEHRAGYGYTF.

A single count supports this clone. This sequence joins TRBV23-1 and TRBJ2-7; 9 bases are a match to TRBD1. TRBV23-1 is marked as an open reading frame, function uncertain. The trim removed 8 bases at V and 5 bases at J, leaving 4 bases unmatched. This CDR3 has 12 residues. The CDR3 reads CASQTGGHEQYF. CDR3 nucleotide sequence: TGCGCCAGCCAAACAGGGGGCCACGAGCAGTACTTC.

The rearrangement uses TRBV6-6 and TRBJ1-5; D uncertain. Trimming removed 5 bases from V and 5 bases from J, with 7 bases in between. This CDR3 is 12 amino acids long. CDR1 and CDR2 from the germline V gene are MNHNY and SVGAGI (reference sequence). This CDR3 is CASSAQDQPQHF. In nucleotides, the CDR3 is TGTGCCAGCAGTGCACAAGATCAGCCCCAGCATTTT.

This clone was seen only once. This chain connects TRBV11-3 to TRBJ2-5, with no clear D. The CDR3 is 12 residues long. Trimming stripped 2 bases from V and 5 bases from J, with 6 bases between. CDR1 and CDR2 (germline): SGHNT, YENEEA. The CDR3 sequence is CASSLNGETQYF. CDR3 bases: TGTGCCAGCAGCTTAAACGGGGAGACCCAGTACTTC.

The V gene is TRBV4-3, the J gene TRBJ1-2, with 11 positions matching TRBD1. The germline CDR1 and CDR2 sequences are LGHNA and YSLEER. V was pared by 4 bases and J by 6 bases, with 7 bases of the junction left unmatched. The CDR3 consists of 15 residues. This CDR3 reads CASSLTDRGRDGYTF. The CDR3 nucleotides are TGCGCCAGCAGCCTCACGGACAGGGGGCGTGATGGCTACACCTTC.

The J gene is TRBJ2-7, the V gene TRBV9, with 8 bases lining up with TRBD1. CDR3 length equals 16 residues. CDR1 and CDR2 from the germline V gene are SGDLS and YYNGEE. V gave up 3 bases and J gave up 3 bases; unmatched junction bases: 11. The chain's CDR3 is CASSAGFGQGLYEQYF. The CDR3 bases are TGTGCCAGCAGCGCCGGGTTTGGACAGGGACTCTACGAGCAGTACTTC.

The chain employs TRBV23-1 and TRBJ2-7; TRBD1 matches at 10 bases. TRBV23-1 is treated as an ORF (open reading frame) with a function not yet certain. The CDR3 has 17 residues. V dropped 3 bases and J dropped 1; count of bases not matched to a gene: 9. Here the CDR3 reads CASSHPRDRGESYEQYF. CDR3 nucleotide sequence: TGCGCCAGCAGTCATCCCCGGGACAGGGGAGAGTCCTACGAGCAGTACTTC.

The chain uses TRBV18 and TRBJ2-7, with D possibly TRBD2 on 7 matching bases. The CDR3 is made up of 15 amino acids. Germline CDR1 KGHSH, CDR2 LQKENI. V gave up 3 bases and J gave up 2 bases, with 14 bases separating them. CDR3 bases: TGTGCCAGCTCACCGGAGGGGGGGACAACCTACGAGCAGTACTTC. It encodes CASSPEGGTTYEQYF.

The chain joins TRBV11-3 to TRBJ2-5, with 9 nucleotides matching TRBD2. This CDR3 has 13 residues. After removal of 4 bases from V and 6 bases from J, the junction contained 3 bases not matched to a gene. CDR1 and CDR2 from the germline V gene are SGHNT and YENEEA. CDR3: CASSSSGRKTQYF. The CDR3 bases are TGTGCCAGCAGCTCGAGCGGGAGGAAGACCCAGTACTTC. Using reference TRBV11-3 and TRBJ2-5 for the parts outside the CDR3, the full variable domain is EAGVVQSPRYKIIEKKQPVAFWCNPISGHNTLYWYLQNLGQGPELLIRYENEEAVDDSQLPKDRFSAERLKGVDSTLKIQPAELGDSAVYLCASSSSGRKTQYFGPGTRLLVL.

The chain has TRBV19 and TRBJ1-1, with 8 positions matching TRBD1. CDR3 length equals 13 residues. J gave up 10 bases and V 7 bases, and 11 bases lay outside the gene matches. Germline values: CDR1 LNHDA, CDR2 SQIVND (reference sequence). The CDR3 is CASNTDRDGRAFF. The CDR3, as DNA: TGTGCCAGTAACACGGACAGGGACGGGCGAGCTTTCTTT.

The rearrangement links TRBV11-2 to TRBJ2-2; D is possibly TRBD2 (5 bases). The CDR3 is 14 residues long. Between the trimmed V and J ends, which lost 5 bases and 3 bases, there was a span of 10 bases. CDR1 is SGHAT, CDR2 FQNNGV, per germline. In DNA, the CDR3 is TGTGCCAGCAGCCCTTCGCGGGACACCGGGGAGCTGTTTTTT. It specifies CASSPSRDTGELFF.

This chain links TRBV29-1 with TRBJ1-1; possibly TRBD1 for D (5 bases). Trimming removed 6 bases from V and 5 bases from J, with 16 bases in between. CDR1 is SQVTM, CDR2 ANQGSEA, per germline. The CDR3 has 13 amino acids. CDR3 sequence (DNA): TGCAGCGTCGACTCAGGGTCTGGGACTGAAGCTTTCTTT. Protein sequence: CSVDSGSGTEAFF.

The rearrangement joins TRBV10-3 to TRBJ2-2, with a possible D match to TRBD1 (5 bases). The CDR3 is 14 amino acids. With 2 bases removed from V and 4 bases from J, the gap between germline ends came to 8 bases. Germline lookup yields CDR1 ENHRY and CDR2 SYGVKD. CDR3 in amino acids: CAISERGITGELFF. CDR3 nucleotides: TGTGCCATCAGTGAGAGGGGTATCACCGGGGAGCTGTTTTTT.

This clone appeared a single time. The chain couples TRBV7-2 to TRBJ1-4; 12 bases line up with TRBD1. Germline V gene lookup returns CDR1 SGHTA and CDR2 FQGNSA. The V segment lost 1 base and the J segment 10 bases; nucleotides outside the gene matches: 4. This CDR3 spans 15 amino acids. CDR3 protein: CASSLEGQGAGKLFF. The CDR3 DNA sequence: TGTGCCAGCAGCTTAGAGGGACAGGGGGCAGGAAAACTGTTTTTT.

The V gene is TRBV27, the J gene TRBJ2-7; D possibly corresponds to TRBD1 (6 bases). V gave up 2 bases and J gave up 6 bases, with 11 bases separating them. CDR1 and CDR2 from the germline V gene are MNHEY and SMNVEV (reference sequence). The CDR3 is 13 amino acids. In DNA form, the CDR3 reads TGTGCCAGCAGTTTAAAACAGGGAACCGAGCAGTACTTC. It yields the protein CASSLKQGTEQYF.